This section outlines one T cell receptor beta chain sequence together with its context. Other DNA sequences in the sample encode the same CDR3. Generated by immunoSEQ multiplex PCR, the TCRdb table keeps only in-frame clones and is missing some. The sample contains 70,000 or so clones, about 83% of which appear only once. This entry is derived from a study of blood T cell repertoires in COVID-19. Study-wide background: Both acute and convalescent COVID-19 samples were obtained from the United States, Italy and Spain.

The V gene end was trimmed by 3 bases and the J gene end by 3 bases; junction bases not matched to a gene: 0. There are 16 residues in the CDR3. Germline CDR1 is SGHTA and CDR2 is FQGNSA. The chain joins TRBV7-2 to TRBJ2-3; 16 nucleotides match TRBD2. The sequence came from a human donor in a cohort sampled during active COVID-19. Sequenced: peripheral blood. The CDR3 sequence: CASSLGLAGGTDTQYF. The CDR3 DNA reads TGTGCCAGCAGCTTGGGACTAGCGGGGGGGACAGATACGCAGTATTTT. The complete variable domain, with remaining parts taken from reference TRBV7-2 and TRBJ2-3, reads GAGVSQSPSNKVTEKGKDVELRCDPISGHTALYWYRQSLGQGLEFLIYFQGNSAPDKSGLPSDRFSAERTGGSVSTLTIQRTQQEDSAVYLCASSLGLAGGTDTQYFGPGTRLTVL.